These 3 T cell receptor beta chains were sequenced from one sample in a study of cytomegalovirus exposure and HLA in healthy donors. PCR employed 60 Vbeta and 13 Jbeta primers. Clones were read by immunoSEQ multiplex PCR, and TCRdb kept only the in-frame ones, dropping some. The sample records roughly 150,000 clones, about four fifths being singletons. Material: PBMCs. These receptors were taken from a male donor in good health and CMV-seropositive.

The gene calls are TRBV6-5 and TRBJ2-5; D may be TRBD1 (5 bases). The CDR3 is 13 amino acids. V shed 2 bases and J shed 3 bases, with 7 bases lying between them. The V gene's germline CDR1 is MNHEY and CDR2 SVGAGI. CDR3 protein: CASSYGREETQYF. CDR3 nucleotides: TGTGCCAGCAGTTACGGCAGGGAAGAGACCCAGTACTTC.

Details on this clone: This same CDR3 is encoded by further DNA sequences in the sample. This rearrangement joins TRBV5-1 to TRBJ1-5, with 7 positions matching TRBD1. Germline values: CDR1 SGHRS, CDR2 YFSETQ. CDR3 size: 14 residues. V lost 0 bases and J lost 7; bases outside the gene matches: 4. The CDR3 sequence: CASSLGQGGQPQHF. For the CDR3, the DNA is TGCGCCAGCAGCTTGGGACAGGGCGGACAGCCCCAGCATTTT.

This chain links TRBV5-1 with TRBJ1-2, with 10 bases identical to TRBD1. Trimming took 4 bases from V and 8 from J; bases not matched to a gene: 11. Germline V gene lookup returns CDR1 SGHRS and CDR2 YFSETQ. There are 15 residues in the CDR3. The CDR3 region has the DNA TGCGCCAGCAGCAACAACCGGGACAGGGGCGAAGGCTACACCTTC. As protein: CASSNNRDRGEGYTF.